The clone carrying this T cell receptor beta chain was seen more than once but under ten times. The antigen remains undetermined. The same CDR3 is also encoded by other DNA sequences in this sample. The CDR3 totals 16 residues. CDR1 LGHDT and CDR2 YNNKEL come from the germline V gene (reference sequence). V dropped 6 bases and J dropped 3 bases, with 19 bases sitting between them. No patient received treatment before thyroid surgery. TCRdb ran MiXCR on the PCR reads. The sample includes some 90,000 clones, approximately 9% seen only once; the top ten take approximately 8.8%. This sample is part of a study of metastatic and nonmetastatic thyroid tumors. Study background: Samples came from malignant and benign thyroid patients, and repertoires were compared across blood and tumor or nodule tissue.

Study results and limitations: Significantly higher TCR beta diversity was reportedly seen in malignant thyroid tumors than benign nodules, in blood and tumor.

The chain joins TRBV3-1 to TRBJ2-3; D uncertain. Sequenced: blood. This receptor was taken from a female donor with papillary thyroid cancer or a benign thyroid nodule (not recorded which). Some clones in this sample may be carry-over from other donors' samples. The CDR3, as DNA: TGTGCCAGCAGAGAGAAAGGCTGGGATAGGACAGATACGCAGTATTTT. Its translation: CASREKGWDRTDTQYF.